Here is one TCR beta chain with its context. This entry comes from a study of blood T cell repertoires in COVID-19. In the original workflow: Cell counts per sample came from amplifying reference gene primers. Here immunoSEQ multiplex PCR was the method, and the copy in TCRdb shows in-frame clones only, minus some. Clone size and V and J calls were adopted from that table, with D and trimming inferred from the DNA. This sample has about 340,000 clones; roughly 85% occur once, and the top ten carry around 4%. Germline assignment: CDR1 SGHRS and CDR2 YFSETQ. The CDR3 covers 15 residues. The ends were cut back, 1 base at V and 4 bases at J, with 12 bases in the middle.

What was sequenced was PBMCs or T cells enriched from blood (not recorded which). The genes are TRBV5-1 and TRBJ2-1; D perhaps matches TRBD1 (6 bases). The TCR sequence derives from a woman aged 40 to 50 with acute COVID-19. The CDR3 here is CASSLWGQGYNEQFF. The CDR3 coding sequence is TGCGCCAGCAGCTTGTGGGGGCAGGGGTACAATGAGCAGTTCTTC. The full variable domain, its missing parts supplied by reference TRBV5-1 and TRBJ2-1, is KAGVTQTPRYLIKTRGQQVTLSCSPISGHRSVSWYQQTPGQGLQFLFEYFSETQRNKGNFPGRFSGRQFSNSRSEMNVSTLELGDSALYLCASSLWGQGYNEQFFGPGTRLTVL.